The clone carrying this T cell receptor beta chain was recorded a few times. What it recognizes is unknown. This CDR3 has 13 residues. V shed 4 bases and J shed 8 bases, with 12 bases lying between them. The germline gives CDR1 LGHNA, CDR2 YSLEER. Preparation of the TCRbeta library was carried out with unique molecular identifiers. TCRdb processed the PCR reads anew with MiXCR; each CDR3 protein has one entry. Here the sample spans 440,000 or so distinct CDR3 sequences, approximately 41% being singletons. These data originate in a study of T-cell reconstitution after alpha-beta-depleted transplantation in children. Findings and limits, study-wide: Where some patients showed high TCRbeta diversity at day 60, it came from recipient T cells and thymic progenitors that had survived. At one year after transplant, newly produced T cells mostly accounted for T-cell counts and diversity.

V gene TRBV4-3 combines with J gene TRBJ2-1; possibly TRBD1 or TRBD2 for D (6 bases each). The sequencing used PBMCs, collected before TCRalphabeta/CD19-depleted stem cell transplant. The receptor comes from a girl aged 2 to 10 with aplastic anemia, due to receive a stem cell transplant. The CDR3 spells CASSLEGGYEQFF. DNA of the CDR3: TGCGCCAGCAGCCTGGAGGGGGGCTATGAGCAGTTCTTC.